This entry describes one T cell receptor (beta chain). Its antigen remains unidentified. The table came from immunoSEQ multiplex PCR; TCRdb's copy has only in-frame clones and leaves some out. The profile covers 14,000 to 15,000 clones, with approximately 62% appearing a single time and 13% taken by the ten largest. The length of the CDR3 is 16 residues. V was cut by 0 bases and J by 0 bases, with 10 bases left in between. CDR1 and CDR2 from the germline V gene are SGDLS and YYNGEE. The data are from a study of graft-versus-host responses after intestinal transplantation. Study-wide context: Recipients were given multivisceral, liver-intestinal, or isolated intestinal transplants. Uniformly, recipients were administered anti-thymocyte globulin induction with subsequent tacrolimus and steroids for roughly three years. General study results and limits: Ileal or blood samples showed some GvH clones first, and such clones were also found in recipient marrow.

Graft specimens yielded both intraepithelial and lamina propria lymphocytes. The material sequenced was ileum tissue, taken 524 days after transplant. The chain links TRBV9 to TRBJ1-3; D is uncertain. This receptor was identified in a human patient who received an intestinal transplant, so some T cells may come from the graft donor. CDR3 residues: CASSVVGTASGNTIYF. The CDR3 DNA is TGTGCCAGCAGCGTAGTAGGAACAGCCTCTGGAAACACCATATATTTT. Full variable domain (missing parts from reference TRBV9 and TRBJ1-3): DSGVTQTPKHLITATGQRVTLRCSPRSGDLSVYWYQQSLDQGLQFLIQYYNGEERAKGNILERFSAQQFPDLHSELNLSSLELGDSALYFCASSVVGTASGNTIYFGEGSWLTVV.